This T cell receptor beta chain was captured by sequencing in a study of relationships among human T cell subsets. General observations from the study: Substantial CDR3 sharing among Th1, Th2 and regulatory cells suggested stochastic fate choice. Some CD4+CD8+ double-positive cells may remain after bead sorting.

This clonotype occurred a few times. Its antigen is undetermined. Semiquantitative ARM-PCR amplified T cell receptor alpha and beta CDR3 regions from mRNA. Tagged nested gene-specific primers were used first, then communal superprimers amplified exponentially. Exonuclease cleared nested primers, then first-round products were reamplified. TCRdb re-derived calls from the multiplex PCR reads in MiXCR, one entry per CDR3 protein. Altogether approximately 15,000 distinct CDR3 sequences are present, less than 80% being singletons, with the ten largest covering less than 35%. Germline V CDR1 and CDR2: SGHAT, FQNNGV. V was shortened by 1 base and J by 6 bases, with 11 bases between the two germline ends. This CDR3 comprises 14 residues.

The sample was total T cells sorted from blood. The rearrangement uses TRBV11-2 and TRBJ2-3; D unresolved. The sequence was obtained from a man aged 40-49 years in good health. CDR3 sequence reads: CASSLGRPLDTQYF. CDR3 bases: TGTGCCAGCAGCTTAGGACGACCACTGGATACGCAGTATTTT.